This T cell receptor (beta chain) was recovered during a study of cytomegalovirus exposure and HLA in healthy donors. This CDR3 has 15 amino acids. The V end lost 2 bases, the J end lost 3 bases, and 14 bases lay between the germline ends. Germline V CDR1 and CDR2: SEHNR, FQNEAQ (reference sequence). It was with 60 Vbeta and 13 Jbeta primers that the PCR ran. Sequencing was performed with immunoSEQ multiplex PCR; in TCRdb, only in-frame clones are kept and a portion is missing. The table shows about 200,000 clones, with less than 85% occurring only once. Study observations and caveats: Reports described diagnosis of cytomegalovirus status by the classifier as highly specific and sensitive. Evidence from a later analysis indicated that most CMV-associated TCR beta chains looked HLA-restricted. Data from an earlier analysis indicated that most TCR beta V segments were productive either about 87% or about 30% of the time.

Regarding this clone: Its antigen remains unidentified.

The chain employs TRBV7-9 and TRBJ2-7; tentative D call: TRBD1 (6 bases). This TCR was recovered from a girl aged 10 to 17 in good health and CMV-seropositive. The sample taken for sequencing was PBMCs. DNA for the CDR3: TGTGCCAGCAGCTTAACTGGACAGCGAGACTACGAGCAGTACTTC. Translating it yields CASSLTGQRDYEQYF.